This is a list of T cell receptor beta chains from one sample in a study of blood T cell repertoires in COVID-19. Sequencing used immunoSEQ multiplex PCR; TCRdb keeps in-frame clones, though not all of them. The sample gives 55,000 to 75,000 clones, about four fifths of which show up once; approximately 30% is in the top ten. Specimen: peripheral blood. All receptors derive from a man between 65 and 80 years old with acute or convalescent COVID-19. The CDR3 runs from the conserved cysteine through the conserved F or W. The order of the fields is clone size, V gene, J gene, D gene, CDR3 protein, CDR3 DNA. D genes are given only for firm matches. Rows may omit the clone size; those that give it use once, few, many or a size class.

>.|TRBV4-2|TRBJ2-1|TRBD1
CASSQGSWTGGFF
TGTGCCAGCAGCCAAGGAAGTTGGACAGGGGGATTCTTC
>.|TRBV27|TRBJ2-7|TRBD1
CASSRLGQGIYEQYF
TGTGCCAGCAGTCGACTGGGACAGGGAATATACGAGCAGTACTTC
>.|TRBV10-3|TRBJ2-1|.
CAISEEGWGEGEQFF
TGTGCCATCAGTGAGGAGGGATGGGGGGAAGGTGAGCAGTTCTTC
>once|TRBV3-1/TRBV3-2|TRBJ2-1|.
CASSQAANNEQFF
TGTGCCAGCAGCCAAGCAGCGAACAATGAGCAGTTCTTC
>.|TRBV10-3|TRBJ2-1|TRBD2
CAISEPIAGEGDNEQFF
TGTGCCATCAGTGAGCCGATAGCGGGAGAGGGGGACAATGAGCAGTTCTTC
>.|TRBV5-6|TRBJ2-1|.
CASSLTSYSYNEQFF
TGTGCCAGCAGCTTGACTTCTTACTCCTACAATGAGCAGTTCTTC
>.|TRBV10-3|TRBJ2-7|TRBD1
CAIRAGTGAYEQYF
TGTGCCATCAGGGCCGGGACAGGGGCCTACGAGCAGTACTTC
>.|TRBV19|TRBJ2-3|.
CASSVQVTDTQYF
TGTGCCAGTAGTGTCCAGGTCACAGATACGCAGTATTTT
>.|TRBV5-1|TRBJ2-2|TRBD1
CASGQGDTGELFF
TGCGCCAGCGGACAGGGCGACACCGGGGAGCTGTTTTTT
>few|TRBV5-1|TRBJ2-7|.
CASSLDGRRDEQYF
TGCGCCAGCAGCTTGGACGGGAGAAGGGACGAGCAGTACTTC
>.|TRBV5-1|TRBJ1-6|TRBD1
CASSSQTGSGNSPLHF
TGCGCCAGCAGCTCACAGACAGGGAGTGGTAATTCACCCCTCCACTTT
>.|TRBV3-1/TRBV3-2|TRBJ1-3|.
CASSLDSSGNTIYF
TGTGCCAGCAGCCTGGACAGTTCTGGAAACACCATATATTTT
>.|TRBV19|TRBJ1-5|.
CASNSDRGQPQHF
TGTGCCAGTAATTCGGACAGAGGGCAGCCCCAGCATTTT
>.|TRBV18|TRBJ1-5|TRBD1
CASSRGQDQPQHF
TGTGCCAGCTCACGAGGACAGGATCAGCCCCAGCATTTT
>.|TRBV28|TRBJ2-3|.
CASSPPSSLTDTQYF
TGTGCCAGCAGTCCCCCATCCTCACTCACAGATACGCAGTATTTT
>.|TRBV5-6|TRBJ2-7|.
CASRPYRADYNFEQYF
TGTGCCAGCAGACCTTATCGCGCGGACTACAACTTTGAGCAGTACTTC
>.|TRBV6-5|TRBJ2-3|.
CASSPTADLADTQYF
TGTGCCAGCAGCCCGACGGCGGATTTGGCAGATACGCAGTATTTT
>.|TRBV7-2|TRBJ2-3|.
CASSWRRPLDDTQYF
TGTGCCAGCAGTTGGAGACGCCCCTTGGATGATACGCAGTATTTT
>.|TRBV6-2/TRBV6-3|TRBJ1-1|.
CASSLMNTEAFF
TGTGCCAGCAGTTTAATGAACACTGAAGCTTTCTTT
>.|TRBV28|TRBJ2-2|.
CASAVGGNTGELFF
TGTGCCAGCGCTGTAGGGGGGAACACCGGGGAGCTGTTTTTT
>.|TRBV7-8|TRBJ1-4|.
CASSSGSNEKLFF
TGTGCCAGCAGCTCAGGGTCTAATGAAAAACTGTTTTTT
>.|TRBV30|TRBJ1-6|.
CAWSKSTAPLHF
TGTGCCTGGAGTAAATCGACAGCACCCCTCCACTTT
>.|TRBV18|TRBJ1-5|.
CASSPLQGPSNQPQHF
TGTGCCAGCTCACCTCTGCAGGGGCCGAGCAATCAGCCCCAGCATTTT
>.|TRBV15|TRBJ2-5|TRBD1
CATSRETGGIETQYF
TGTGCCACCAGCAGAGAGACAGGGGGCATTGAGACCCAGTACTTC
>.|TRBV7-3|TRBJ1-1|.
CASSLQAMNTEAFF
TGTGCCAGCAGCTTACAGGCTATGAACACTGAAGCTTTCTTT
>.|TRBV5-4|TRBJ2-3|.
CASSLRSNLGTDTQYF
TGTGCCAGCAGCTTGAGGAGTAACCTGGGCACAGATACGCAGTATTTT
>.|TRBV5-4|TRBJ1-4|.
CASSLGGRNEKLFF
TGTGCCAGCAGCTTAGGGGGAAGGAATGAAAAACTGTTTTTT
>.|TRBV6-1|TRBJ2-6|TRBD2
CASSEAGGNSGANVLTF
TGTGCCAGCAGTGAAGCGGGAGGGAACTCTGGGGCCAACGTCCTGACTTTC
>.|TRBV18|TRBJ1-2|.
CASSPNGQSLNYGYTF
TGTGCCAGCTCACCCAACGGACAGAGCCTTAACTATGGCTACACCTTC
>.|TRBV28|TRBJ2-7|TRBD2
CASTPLGATSGIYEQYF
TGTGCCAGCACCCCCCTCGGGGCGACTAGCGGGATTTACGAGCAGTACTTC
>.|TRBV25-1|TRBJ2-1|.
CASVPTFIRGSTYNEQFF
TGTGCCAGCGTGCCCACCTTCATCCGGGGGTCAACCTACAATGAGCAGTTCTTC
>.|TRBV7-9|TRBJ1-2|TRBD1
CASSSIPGQGADYGYTF
TGTGCCAGCAGCTCGATACCGGGACAGGGGGCTGACTATGGCTACACCTTC
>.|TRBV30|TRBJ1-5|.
CAWTNTGDQPQHF
TGTGCCTGGACTAACACCGGGGATCAGCCCCAGCATTTT
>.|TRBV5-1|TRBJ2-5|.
CASSLAGQGRGEGTQYF
TGCGCCAGCAGCTTGGCCGGGCAGGGGCGCGGCGAAGGGACCCAGTACTTC
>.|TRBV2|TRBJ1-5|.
CASSASGTSGTYQPQHF
TGTGCCAGCAGTGCTTCCGGGACCTCGGGGACTTATCAGCCCCAGCATTTT
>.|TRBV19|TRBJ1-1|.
CASSAQGLNTEAFF
TGTGCCAGTAGTGCACAGGGCTTAAACACTGAAGCTTTCTTT
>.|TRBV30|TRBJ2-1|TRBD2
CAWSRPGLANEQFF
TGTGCCTGGAGCCGTCCGGGACTAGCGAATGAGCAGTTCTTC
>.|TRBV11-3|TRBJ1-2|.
CASWKVVWPHPGYGYTF
TGTGCCAGCTGGAAGGTTGTCTGGCCCCATCCGGGCTATGGCTACACCTTC
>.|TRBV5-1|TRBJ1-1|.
CASSPAGGTEAFF
TGCGCCAGCAGCCCGGCAGGAGGCACTGAAGCTTTCTTT
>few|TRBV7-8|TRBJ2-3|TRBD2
CASSLDVVAGAPSSTDTQYF
TGTGCCAGCAGCTTAGATGTCGTCGCGGGAGCCCCGTCTAGCACAGATACGCAGTATTTT
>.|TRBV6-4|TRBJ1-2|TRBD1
CASSDSRQGNYGYTF
TGTGCCAGCAGTGACTCCCGACAGGGCAACTATGGCTACACCTTC
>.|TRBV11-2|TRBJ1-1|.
CASSLDVNTEAFF
TGTGCCAGCAGCTTAGATGTAAACACTGAAGCTTTCTTT
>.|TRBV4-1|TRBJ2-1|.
CASSRGTSRSYNEQFF
TGCGCCAGCAGCCGAGGCACCTCACGCTCCTACAATGAGCAGTTCTTC
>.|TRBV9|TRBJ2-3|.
CASSQTADTQYF
TGTGCCAGCAGCCAAACGGCAGATACGCAGTATTTT
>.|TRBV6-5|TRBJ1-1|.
CASSRNPRGTEAFF
TGTGCCAGCAGTCGTAACCCAAGGGGGACTGAAGCTTTCTTT
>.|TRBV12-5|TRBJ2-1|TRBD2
CASGTSGNEQFF
TGTGCTAGTGGGACTAGCGGGAATGAGCAGTTCTTC
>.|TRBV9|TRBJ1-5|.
CASSAFTGSNQPQHF
TGTGCCAGCAGCGCTTTTACAGGTAGCAATCAGCCCCAGCATTTT
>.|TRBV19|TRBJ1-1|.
CASSESTEAFF
TGTGCCAGTAGCGAGAGCACTGAAGCTTTCTTT
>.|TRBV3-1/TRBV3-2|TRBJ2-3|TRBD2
CASGTRAGGSDTQYF
TGTGCCAGCGGCACGAGAGCGGGAGGATCAGATACGCAGTATTTT
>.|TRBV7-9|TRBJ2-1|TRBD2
CASSLRSVAGSYNEQFF
TGTGCCAGCAGCTTAAGGTCGGTAGCGGGGTCCTACAATGAGCAGTTCTTC
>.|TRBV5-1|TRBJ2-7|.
CASSSTTYEQYF
TGCGCCAGCAGCTCTACGACCTACGAGCAGTACTTC
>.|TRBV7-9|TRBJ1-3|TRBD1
CASSLYLGGFAGNTIYF
TGTGCCAGCAGCTTATACTTAGGGGGCTTCGCTGGAAACACCATATATTTT
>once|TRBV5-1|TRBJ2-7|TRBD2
CASSRTSGTTYEQYF
TGCGCCAGCAGCCGTACTAGCGGCACCACCTACGAGCAGTACTTC
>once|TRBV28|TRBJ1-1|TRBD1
CASILTGTGGARAFF
TGTGCCAGCATCCTGACCGGGACAGGGGGCGCGAGGGCTTTCTTT
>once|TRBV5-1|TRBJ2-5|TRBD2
CASSPAGAETQYF
TGCGCCAGCAGCCCAGCGGGAGCCGAGACCCAGTACTTC